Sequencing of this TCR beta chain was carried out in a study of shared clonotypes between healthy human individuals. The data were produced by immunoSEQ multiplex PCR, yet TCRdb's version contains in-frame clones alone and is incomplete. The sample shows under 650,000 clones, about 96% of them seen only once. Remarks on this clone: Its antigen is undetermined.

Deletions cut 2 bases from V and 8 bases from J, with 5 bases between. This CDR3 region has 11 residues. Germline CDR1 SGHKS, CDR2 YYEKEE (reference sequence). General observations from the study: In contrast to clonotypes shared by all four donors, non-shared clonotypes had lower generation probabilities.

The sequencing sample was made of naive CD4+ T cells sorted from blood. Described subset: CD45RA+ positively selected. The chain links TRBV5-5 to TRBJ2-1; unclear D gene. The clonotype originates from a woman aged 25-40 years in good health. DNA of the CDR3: TGTGCCAGCAGCTTCGAATATGAGCAGTTCTTC. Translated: CASSFEYEQFF.